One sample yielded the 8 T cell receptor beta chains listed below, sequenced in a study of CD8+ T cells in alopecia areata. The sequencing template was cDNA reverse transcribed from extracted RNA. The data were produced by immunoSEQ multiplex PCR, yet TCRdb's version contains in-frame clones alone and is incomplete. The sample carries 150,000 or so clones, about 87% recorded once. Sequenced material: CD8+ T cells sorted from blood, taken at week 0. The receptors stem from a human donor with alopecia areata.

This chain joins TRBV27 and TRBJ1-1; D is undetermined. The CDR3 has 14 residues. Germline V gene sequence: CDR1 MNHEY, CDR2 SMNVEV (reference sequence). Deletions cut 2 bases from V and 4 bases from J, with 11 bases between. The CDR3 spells CASSLASPSTEAFF. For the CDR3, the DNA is TGTGCCAGCAGTTTAGCGTCCCCTAGCACTGAAGCTTTCTTT.

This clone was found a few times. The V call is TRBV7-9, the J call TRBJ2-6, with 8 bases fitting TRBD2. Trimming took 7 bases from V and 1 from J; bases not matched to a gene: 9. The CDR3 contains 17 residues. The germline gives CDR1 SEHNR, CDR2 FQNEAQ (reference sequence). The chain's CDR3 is CASTSPAGESGANVLTF. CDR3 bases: TGTGCCAGCACCTCCCCAGCGGGGGAGTCTGGGGCCAACGTCCTGACTTTC.

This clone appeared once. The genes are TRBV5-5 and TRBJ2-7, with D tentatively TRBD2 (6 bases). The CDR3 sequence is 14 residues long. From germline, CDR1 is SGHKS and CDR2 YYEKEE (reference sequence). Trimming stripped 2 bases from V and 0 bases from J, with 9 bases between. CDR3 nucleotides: TGTGCCAGCAGCTTCTCGCGGGGCTCCTACGAGCAGTACTTC. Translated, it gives CASSFSRGSYEQYF.

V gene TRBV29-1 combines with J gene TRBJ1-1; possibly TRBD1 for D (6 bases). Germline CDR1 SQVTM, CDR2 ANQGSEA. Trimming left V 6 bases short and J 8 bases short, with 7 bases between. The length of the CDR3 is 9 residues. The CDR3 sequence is CSVGAEAFF. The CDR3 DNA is TGCAGCGTGGGGGCAGAAGCTTTCTTT.

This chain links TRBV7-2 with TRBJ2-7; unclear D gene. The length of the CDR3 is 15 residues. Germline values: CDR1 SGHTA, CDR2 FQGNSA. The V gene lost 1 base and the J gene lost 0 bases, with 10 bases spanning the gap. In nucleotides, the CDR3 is TGTGCCAGCAGCTTAGAGGGTGGCGGCTCCTACGAGCAGTACTTC. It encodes CASSLEGGGSYEQYF.

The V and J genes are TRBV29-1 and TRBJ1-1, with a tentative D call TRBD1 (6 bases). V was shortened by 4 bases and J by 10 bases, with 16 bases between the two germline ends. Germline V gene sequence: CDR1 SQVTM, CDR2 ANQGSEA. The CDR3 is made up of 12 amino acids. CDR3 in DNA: TGCAGCGTTGTAGTCCAGGGGCAGAGAGCTTTCTTT. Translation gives CSVVVQGQRAFF. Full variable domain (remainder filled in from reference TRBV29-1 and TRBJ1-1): SAVISQKPSRDICQRGTSLTIQCQVDSQVTMMFWYRQQPGQSLTLIATANQGSEATYESGFVIDKFPISRPNLTFSTLTVSNMSPEDSSIYLCSVVVQGQRAFFGQGTRLTVV.

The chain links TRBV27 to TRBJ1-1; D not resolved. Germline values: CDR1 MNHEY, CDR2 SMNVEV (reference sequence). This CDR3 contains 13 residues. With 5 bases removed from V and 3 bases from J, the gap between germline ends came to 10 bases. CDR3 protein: CASSRKGYTEAFF. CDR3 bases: TGTGCCAGCAGTCGCAAAGGGTACACTGAAGCTTTCTTT.

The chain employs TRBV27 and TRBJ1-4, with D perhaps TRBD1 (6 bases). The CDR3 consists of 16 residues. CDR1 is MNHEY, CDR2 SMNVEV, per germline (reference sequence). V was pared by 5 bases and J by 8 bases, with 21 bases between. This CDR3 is CASSRHREAIIEKLFF. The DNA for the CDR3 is TGTGCCAGCAGTCGGCACAGGGAGGCCATTATAGAAAAACTGTTTTTT.